This TCR beta chain appears in the sequencing data of a study of T cell responses to AZD1222 COVID-19 vaccine. Combined were second doses at about 4 or about 12 weeks. Profiling relied on immunoSEQ multiplex PCR, and the TCRdb table lists in-frame clones only, not all of them. The sample shows 120,000 to 150,000 clones, 86% of them seen only once. Turning to this clone: The antigen is undetermined.

General study findings and limits: Spike regions recognized by vaccine-associated CD4 TCRs spanned the protein, led by 160-218 and 743-854. Donors skewed white British and female; clonal diversity was possibly underestimated. In the spike-specific TCR repertoire, nearly half reportedly target unmutated variant regions.

The sample was peripheral blood, taken 28 days after the second AZD1222 dose. The sequence was collected from an adult who received the AZD1222 COVID-19 vaccine.

CDR3 region: CASSLMQVANYGYTF. The CDR3 DNA reads TGTGCCAGCAGTCTGATGCAGGTAGCTAACTATGGCTACACCTTC. This chain joins TRBV5-4 and TRBJ1-2, with D unresolved. V lost 5 bases to trimming and J lost 0 bases, with 14 bases between them. Germline V CDR1 and CDR2: SGHNT, YYREEE (reference sequence). The CDR3 is 15 residues long.